The 15 T cell receptor beta chains in this list originate from one sample, sequenced in a study of CD8 T cells in Susac syndrome (dated 2019 in TCRdb). Library preparation employed the immunoSEQ multiplex PCR assay. RNA was extracted using the RNeasy kit, and roughly 0.45 to 1 microgram was reverse transcribed with random hexamers. TCRdb applied fastp at Q25 and MiXCR to the public reads, then kept only in-frame beta chains. When rows share a CDR3 protein, they turn into one entry using the most common DNA and genes. Recorded for this sample are some 190,000 distinct CDR3 sequences; around 96% of them occurred a single time. More than 0.1% of the sample lies in the top ten. The specimen was CD4+ T cells from PBMCs. The source is a human donor in good health.

This chain links TRBV12-3 or TRBV12-4 with TRBJ2-3; 8 nucleotides agree with TRBD2. V was clipped by 5 bases and J by 14 bases; unmatched bases: 9. This CDR3 contains 12 residues. The chain's CDR3 is CASSIGRATRYF. The DNA for the CDR3 is TGTGCCAGCAGTATCGGGAGGGCTACTAGGTATTTT.

The gene calls are TRBV5-4 and TRBJ2-5, with 11 nucleotides matching TRBD2. CDR1 is SGHNT, CDR2 YYREEE, per germline (reference sequence). The junction had 3 bases not matched to a gene; V was cut back by 4 bases and J by 1 base. The CDR3 spans 15 residues. For the CDR3, the DNA is TGTGCCAGCAGCCGCGGGACTAGCGGCCAAGAGACCCAGTACTTC. It is translated as CASSRGTSGQETQYF.

The rearrangement uses TRBV5-1 and TRBJ2-1; 11 bases agree with TRBD2. Germline V gene data show CDR1 as SGHRS and CDR2 as YFSETQ. This CDR3 is built from 16 residues. The junction had 6 bases not matched to a gene; V was cut back by 3 bases and J by 4 bases. CDR3: CASSYQTSGSYNEQFF. The CDR3 coding sequence is TGCGCCAGCAGCTACCAAACTAGCGGGAGTTACAATGAGCAGTTCTTC.

This clonotype was detected a few times. The CDR3 nucleotides are TGTGCCTGGAGTGTGGCAGGGAGAAACACTGAAGCTTTCTTT. Amino acids: CAWSVAGRNTEAFF. The chain links TRBV30 to TRBJ1-1, with D tentatively TRBD1 (5 bases). Germline V gene lookup returns CDR1 GTSNPN and CDR2 SVGIG (reference sequence). The CDR3 has 14 amino acids. Trimming took 0 bases from V and 2 from J, leaving 10 bases between them. Drawing the rest from reference TRBV30 and TRBJ1-1, the complete variable domain is SQTIHQWPATLVQPVGSPLSLECTVEGTSNPNLYWYRQAAGRGLQLLFYSVGIGQISSEVPQNLSASRPQDRQFILSSKKLLLSDSGFYLCAWSVAGRNTEAFFGQGTRLTVV.

The rearrangement uses TRBV4-3 and TRBJ2-3; 9 bases match TRBD2. Per the germline V gene, CDR1 is LGHNA and CDR2 is YSLEER. This CDR3 contains 15 residues. V shed 4 bases and J 1 base; nucleotides not matched to a gene: 3. CDR3 DNA: TGCGCCAGCAGCCTTGAGCGGGAGGGCACAGATACGCAGTATTTT. As protein: CASSLEREGTDTQYF.

This clonotype was found once. The chain is built from TRBV29-1 and TRBJ1-2, with 9 bases aligning to TRBD1. The CDR3 is 13 residues long. Germline trimming cut 1 base from V and 9 bases from J; bases unmatched to any gene: 6. Germline CDR1 is SQVTM and CDR2 is ANQGSEA. DNA for the CDR3: TGCAGCGTTGAAGGGACAGGGGAATATAGCTACACCTTC. Protein product: CSVEGTGEYSYTF.

The rearrangement links TRBV27 to TRBJ2-3; D not resolved. The V gene's germline CDR1 is MNHEY and CDR2 SMNVEV (reference sequence). Deletions cut 5 bases from V and 5 bases from J, with 11 bases between. The CDR3 has 13 residues. CDR3 sequence: CASSPSTGDTQYF. In DNA, the CDR3 is TGTGCCAGCAGTCCCTCGACCGGAGATACGCAGTATTTT.

This chain connects TRBV18 to TRBJ2-7, with TRBD2 matching 8 bases. Trimming cost V 2 bases and J 7 bases; bases outside gene matches: 7. Germline lookup yields CDR1 KGHSH and CDR2 LQKENI. The CDR3 loop spans 14 amino acids. For the CDR3, the DNA is TGTGCCAGCTCACCAAGGGACAAGCGGGGGGAGCAGTACTTC. Encoded protein: CASSPRDKRGEQYF.

This clonotype occurred once. V is TRBV30 and J is TRBJ2-5; D is possibly TRBD1 (5 bases). The CDR3 runs to 15 residues. Trimming stripped 3 bases from V and 3 bases from J, with 17 bases between. Germline V lookup: CDR1 GTSNPN, CDR2 SVGIG (reference sequence). The chain's CDR3 is CAWSPRKGSEETQYF. The CDR3, as DNA: TGTGCCTGGAGCCCCAGAAAGGGGTCGGAAGAGACCCAGTACTTC.

V gene TRBV13 combines with J gene TRBJ2-3; the match to TRBD2 covers 7 bases. CDR1 PRHDT and CDR2 FYEKMQ come from the germline V gene (reference sequence). The CDR3 loop spans 16 amino acids. Trimming took 5 bases from V and 3 from J; bases not matched to a gene: 11. This chain's CDR3 is CASSPTTSQLTDTQYF. The CDR3 bases are TGTGCCAGCAGCCCAACGACTAGCCAGTTGACAGATACGCAGTATTTT.

This clonotype turned up a few times. The CDR3 protein is CASSLVLGETQYF. The CDR3 DNA reads as TGTGCCAGCAGTTTAGTACTTGGGGAGACCCAGTACTTC. This chain connects TRBV12-3 or TRBV12-4 to TRBJ2-5; D not resolved. The germline V and J ends were trimmed by 1 base and 5 bases, with 8 bases remaining between them. The CDR3 has 13 amino acids.

The genes are TRBV29-1 and TRBJ2-7, with D perhaps TRBD2 (5 bases). The CDR3 contains 14 residues. Germline CDR1 is SQVTM and CDR2 is ANQGSEA. The V end lost 6 bases, the J end lost 1 base, and 16 bases lay between the germline ends. CDR3: CSVALFGNSYEQYF. CDR3 bases: TGCAGCGTCGCTCTCTTCGGGAATTCCTACGAGCAGTACTTC.

The chain joins TRBV7-9 to TRBJ2-7; D is unclear. The length of the CDR3 is 15 residues. The V end lost 2 bases, the J end lost 2 bases, and 13 bases lay between the germline ends. Germline V gene data show CDR1 as SEHNR and CDR2 as FQNEAQ (reference sequence). CDR3 in DNA: TGTGCCAGCAGCTTACGCGGATCGGTAACCTACGAGCAGTACTTC. The encoded protein is CASSLRGSVTYEQYF.

The chain uses TRBV27 and TRBJ2-3; 8 bases are shared with TRBD2. The CDR3 has 16 residues. In germline, CDR1 is MNHEY, CDR2 SMNVEV (reference sequence). J lost 4 bases, V lost 3 bases, and 9 bases had no gene match. This chain's CDR3 is CASSFWIAGKPDTQYF. The CDR3 DNA sequence: TGTGCCAGCAGTTTTTGGATAGCGGGAAAACCAGATACGCAGTATTTT.

This clonotype has only one observation. The rearrangement uses TRBV3-1 and TRBJ2-5; 8 positions agree with TRBD2. V lost 4 bases to trimming and J lost 5 bases; unmatched junction nucleotides: 9. The CDR3 length is 15 residues. Per germline, CDR1 LGHDT and CDR2 YNNKEL (reference sequence). This chain's CDR3 is CASSPEAGAGETQYF. DNA for the CDR3: TGTGCCAGCAGCCCCGAAGCGGGAGCGGGGGAGACCCAGTACTTC.